Given below is one T cell receptor beta chain in context. This specimen belongs to a study of cytomegalovirus exposure and HLA in healthy donors. The V gene's germline CDR1 is LNHDA and CDR2 SQIVND (reference sequence). The CDR3 consists of 13 residues. V lost 8 bases and J 7 bases, leaving 12 bases between the germline ends. The PCR made use of 60 Vbeta and 13 Jbeta primers. The assay was immunoSEQ multiplex PCR, and TCRdb's table has in-frame clones only and misses some. The sample's table shows 70,000 to 80,000 clones. The source material was PBMCs. This clonotype originated in a man between 40 and 49 years old in good health and CMV-seronegative. J is TRBJ1-6 and V is TRBV19; D is perhaps TRBD1 (5 bases). The CDR3 spells CASPPRQNSPLHF. DNA for the CDR3: TGTGCCAGTCCCCCCCGACAGAATTCACCCCTCCACTTT.